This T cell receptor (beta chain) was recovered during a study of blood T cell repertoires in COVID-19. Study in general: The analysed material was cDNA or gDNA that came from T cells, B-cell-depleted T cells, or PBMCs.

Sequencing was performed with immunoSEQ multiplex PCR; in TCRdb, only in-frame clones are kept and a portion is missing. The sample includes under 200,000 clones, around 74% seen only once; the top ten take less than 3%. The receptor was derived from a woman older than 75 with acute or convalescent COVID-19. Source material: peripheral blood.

The CDR3 reads CATAGTGSYNEQFF. The CDR3 DNA follows: TGTGCCACCGCGGGAACCGGGAGCTACAATGAGCAGTTCTTC. The chain is built from TRBV24-1 and TRBJ2-1; possible D gene TRBD2, 6 bases. The V and J ends lost 9 bases and 3 bases respectively, with 14 bases between them. The CDR3 runs 14 residues. The germline CDR1 and CDR2 sequences are KGHDR and SFDVKD.